Listed below are T cell receptor beta chains from one sample, sequenced in a study of sequential checkpoint blockade in melanoma. Measured with immunoSEQ multiplex PCR; TCRdb has only the in-frame clones, and not every one. This table has 35,000 to 45,000 clones, roughly 88% appearing once. Sequenced here: CD8+ T cells sorted from blood (inferred from file names), sampled from a patient given nivolumab and ipilimumab in sequence. The receptors derive from a human donor with melanoma. Both conserved end residues are part of each CDR3. Fields, in order: clone size, J gene, V gene, D gene, CDR3 protein, CDR3 DNA. The D gene is left open where the match is weak. Rows give clone size only sometimes, using once, few, many, or a class for an expanded clone.

- TRBJ2-7 TRBV2 TRBD2 CASSLAGGPLYEQYF TGTGCCAGCAGTCTAGCGGGAGGGCCTTTATACGAGCAGTACTTC
- TRBJ2-5 TRBV5-4 - CASSPSDIVETQYF TGTGCCAGCAGCCCCTCTGACATAGTTGAGACCCAGTACTTC
- TRBJ2-3 TRBV19 - CASSMYSPSTDTQYF TGTGCCAGTAGTATGTACAGTCCGAGCACAGATACGCAGTATTTT
once TRBJ1-1 TRBV4-1 - CASSQGHMNTEAFF TGCGCCAGCAGCCAAGGACACATGAACACTGAAGCTTTCTTT
- TRBJ1-4 TRBV27 TRBD1 CASSPRTGVRGEKLFF TGTGCCAGCAGTCCAAGGACAGGGGTAAGAGGTGAAAAACTGTTTTTT
- TRBJ1-3 TRBV7-9 TRBD1 CASSLASDRGAGNTIYF TGTGCCAGCAGCTTAGCTAGCGACAGGGGCGCTGGAAACACCATATATTTT
- TRBJ1-1 TRBV9 - CASSVGGLGGNTEAFF TGTGCCAGCAGCGTAGGCGGTTTAGGGGGGAACACTGAAGCTTTCTTT
- TRBJ2-2 TRBV29-1 TRBD1 CSVESVGGRGELFF TGCAGCGTTGAATCTGTAGGGGGCCGCGGGGAGCTGTTTTTT
- TRBJ2-2 TRBV6-6 TRBD2 CASSAGLAGNTGELFF TGTGCCAGCAGTGCGGGACTAGCGGGAAACACCGGGGAGCTGTTTTTT
- TRBJ2-1 TRBV27 TRBD1 CASSLRTGGREQFF TGTGCCAGCAGTCTAAGGACAGGGGGCCGTGAGCAGTTCTTC
- TRBJ2-7 TRBV5-1 - CASSLLFGLQAYEQYF TGCGCCAGCAGCTTGCTATTTGGACTACAAGCCTACGAGCAGTACTTC
- TRBJ1-2 TRBV19 TRBD1 CASSWGQGTYGYTF TGTGCCAGTAGTTGGGGACAGGGAACCTATGGCTACACCTTC
- TRBJ1-1 TRBV4-3 - CASSLRPGVAGEAFF TGCGCCAGCAGCCTCAGACCAGGGGTTGCCGGTGAAGCTTTCTTT
- TRBJ2-3 TRBV5-1 - CASSLGGQRTDTQYF TGCGCCAGCAGCTTGGGGGGGCAGCGCACAGATACGCAGTATTTT
- TRBJ2-1 TRBV4-3 - CASSQDAGGANEQFF TGCGCCAGCAGCCAGGACGCCGGGGGAGCGAATGAGCAGTTCTTC
- TRBJ1-1 TRBV19 - CASSIGAGQGGTEAFF TGTGCCAGTAGTATAGGAGCTGGGCAGGGAGGCACTGAAGCTTTCTTT
- TRBJ2-1 TRBV30 - CAWKGSSGFYNEQFF TGTGCCTGGAAAGGGAGTAGCGGATTCTACAATGAGCAGTTCTTC
- TRBJ2-2 TRBV11-3 TRBD1 CASSERTGTNTGELFF TGTGCCAGCAGCGAGCGGACAGGGACGAACACCGGGGAGCTGTTTTTT
- TRBJ1-1 TRBV6-4 - CASSNRGADKGFF TGTGCCAGCAGTAACCGGGGGGCCGACAAGGGATTCTTT
- TRBJ2-2 TRBV11-3 TRBD1 CASRSGQGNTGELFF TGTGCCAGCAGATCGGGACAGGGGAACACCGGGGAGCTGTTTTTT
- TRBJ2-1 TRBV9 TRBD1 CASSVGDSLYNEQFF TGTGCCAGCAGCGTAGGGGACAGCCTCTACAATGAGCAGTTCTTC
large TRBJ2-3 TRBV7-3 TRBD2 CASSLIVTSGWDTQYF TGTGCCAGCAGCTTAATAGTGACTAGCGGTTGGGATACGCAGTATTTT
- TRBJ1-1 TRBV11-3 TRBD1 CASSLWGQMNTEAFF TGTGCCAGCAGCTTATGGGGACAGATGAACACTGAAGCTTTCTTT
- TRBJ1-2 TRBV7-9 - CASSLGYPGDYGYTF TGTGCCAGCAGCTTAGGGTATCCCGGGGACTATGGCTACACCTTC
- TRBJ1-2 TRBV9 - CASKGSNYGYTF TGTGCCAGCAAGGGGTCTAACTATGGCTACACCTTC
- TRBJ2-3 TRBV19 TRBD2 CASNGREADTQYF TGTGCCAGTAACGGGAGGGAGGCAGATACGCAGTATTTT
- TRBJ1-1 TRBV5-6 - CASSLWAGNTEAFF TGTGCCAGCAGCTTGTGGGCAGGGAATACTGAAGCTTTCTTT
- TRBJ2-7 TRBV19 - CASRAGFEQYF TGTGCCAGTAGAGCAGGGTTCGAGCAGTACTTC
- TRBJ1-4 TRBV2 - CASSVIGARSATNEKLFF TGTGCCAGCAGTGTCATTGGAGCCCGGTCTGCAACTAATGAAAAACTGTTTTTT
once TRBJ2-3 TRBV27 TRBD2 CASSLLSGGLTDTQYF TGTGCCAGCAGTTTATTGTCGGGAGGGCTCACAGATACGCAGTATTTT
- TRBJ2-7 TRBV2 - CASSEALGYRAYEQYF TGTGCCAGCAGTGAAGCGCTCGGGTACAGGGCCTACGAGCAGTACTTC
large TRBJ1-4 TRBV6-5 - CASSYTGVVGKLFF TGTGCCAGCAGTTACACGGGGGTCGTAGGAAAACTGTTTTTT
- TRBJ1-2 TRBV27 - CASRLQGGYYGYTF TGTGCCAGCAGACTACAGGGAGGGTATTATGGCTACACCTTC
- TRBJ2-1 TRBV6-5 - CASRPSVDEQFF TGTGCCAGCAGACCCAGCGTCGATGAGCAGTTCTTC
- TRBJ2-5 TRBV7-9 TRBD2 CASNSAGDFPQTQYF TGTGCCAGCAATTCGGCGGGAGACTTCCCCCAGACCCAGTACTTC
- TRBJ2-1 TRBV7-3 - CASSSPDNEQFF TGTGCCAGCAGCTCCCCCGACAATGAGCAGTTCTTC
- TRBJ2-5 TRBV29-1 - CIVTGSKSIRGETQYF TGCATAGTTACCGGGAGTAAGAGCATACGGGGAGAGACCCAGTACTTC
- TRBJ1-1 TRBV6-5 - CASSYGGGSEAFF TGTGCCAGCAGTTACGGTGGGGGGTCTGAAGCTTTCTTT
- TRBJ2-7 TRBV5-8 - CASRIITGYEQYF TGTGCCAGCAGAATTATTACGGGCTACGAGCAGTACTTC
- TRBJ2-7 TRBV28 TRBD1 CASRQRDRGLYEQYF TGTGCCAGCAGACAACGGGACAGGGGCCTCTACGAGCAGTACTTC
- TRBJ1-6 TRBV6-1 - CASKVEGFYNSPLHF TGTGCCAGCAAGGTGGAGGGGTTCTATAATTCACCCCTCCACTTT
- TRBJ1-1 TRBV19 - CASSISGHMNTEAFF TGTGCCAGTAGTATAAGTGGACACATGAACACTGAAGCTTTCTTT
- TRBJ2-1 TRBV15 TRBD2 CATSPRWGGGDEQFF TGTGCCACCAGCCCCCGTTGGGGGGGAGGCGATGAGCAGTTCTTC
- TRBJ2-5 TRBV7-3 TRBD2 CASSPMNSAGGQETQYF TGTGCCAGCAGCCCCATGAATAGCGCGGGGGGGCAAGAGACCCAGTACTTC
- TRBJ2-2 TRBV7-9 TRBD1 CASSLLAGGIRGTGELFF TGTGCCAGCAGCTTACTGGCAGGGGGCATCAGGGGCACCGGGGAGCTGTTTTTT
- TRBJ2-2 TRBV4-1 TRBD2 CASSQGRASGRANGELFF TGCGCCAGCAGCCAAGGGAGGGCTAGCGGGAGGGCCAACGGGGAGCTGTTTTTT
- TRBJ1-1 TRBV29-1 - CSVEVGGTEAFF TGCAGCGTTGAAGTGGGGGGCACTGAAGCTTTCTTT
- TRBJ2-3 TRBV4-3 TRBD2 CASSQGRSSGTATDTQYF TGCGCCAGCAGCCAGGGCCGTTCTAGCGGGACAGCCACAGATACGCAGTATTTT
- TRBJ2-1 TRBV15 TRBD1 CATSRDRGTGSYNEQFF TGTGCCACCAGCAGAGATAGGGGGACAGGCTCCTACAATGAGCAGTTCTTC
medium-sized TRBJ1-3 TRBV6-5 TRBD1 CASSLGQGTHTIYF TGTGCCAGCAGTTTAGGACAGGGGACGCACACCATATATTTT
- TRBJ2-7 TRBV19 TRBD2 CASSILGTSIEQYF TGTGCCAGTAGTATACTGGGGACTAGCATCGAGCAGTACTTC
- TRBJ1-5 TRBV5-4 - CASSLRGSNQPQHF TGTGCCAGCAGCTTGAGGGGCAGCAATCAGCCCCAGCATTTT
- TRBJ2-2 TRBV6-1 TRBD1 CASDRGPNTGELFF TGTGCCAGCGACAGGGGACCGAACACCGGGGAGCTGTTTTTT